The 27 T cell receptor beta chains below were found in one sample sequenced in a study of naive and memory T cell subsets (dated by TCRdb to 2016 to 2017). The library relied on 5' RACE. Sequencing relied on an Illumina MiSeq. The ligated cDNA was amplified by four rounds of PCR, in which nested alpha and beta constant region primers were used together with the SP2 primer. The raw public data were reprocessed by TCRdb itself: fastp quality trimming at Q25, MiXCR clonotype calling, in-frame beta chains only. CDR3 protein sequences are deduplicated, and each keeps its most common genes and DNA. The table for this sample lists about 62,000 distinct CDR3 sequences; approximately 8% of them were counted only once. The ten largest make up 15% to 20% of the sample. The study reported a robust and sensitive protocol to amplify, sequence and analyze TCRs, based on 3' ligation of a UMI-containing oligonucleotide to TCR cDNA.

The receptors come from a female donor in good health.

The chain employs TRBV4-1 and TRBJ2-3; the D gene could be TRBD1 or TRBD2 (5 bases each). Germline CDR1 reads MGHRA; CDR2 reads YSYEKL. CDR3 size: 16 residues. V shed 3 bases and J shed 4 bases, with 17 bases lying between them. The CDR3: CASSQDSEGPSDTQYF. CDR3 nucleotides: TGCGCCAGCAGCCAGGACTCCGAGGGGCCTTCAGATACGCAGTATTTT.

This clonotype was seen only a few times. The V and J genes are TRBV12-3 or TRBV12-4 and TRBJ1-6; 7 bases map to TRBD1. V was pared by 5 bases and J by 8 bases, with 6 bases of the junction left unmatched. The CDR3 is made up of 14 amino acids. The CDR3 loop reads CASSQDRSYSPLHF. The CDR3 DNA reads as TGTGCCAGCAGTCAGGACAGGAGTTATTCACCCCTCCACTTT.

This clonotype was seen a handful of times. The chain has TRBV7-2 and TRBJ1-5; a weak D match, TRBD1 (5 bases). The CDR3 runs 15 residues. Germline CDR1 SGHTA, CDR2 FQGNSA. The V end was cut by 5 bases, the J end by 5 bases, with 16 bases between. DNA of the CDR3: TGTGCCAGCAGCGCGACCTCGGGGGGGTATCAGCCCCAGCATTTT. This translates into CASSATSGGYQPQHF.

V and J are TRBV10-3 and TRBJ1-3; D ambiguous. In germline, CDR1 is ENHRY, CDR2 SYGVKD. Between the trimmed V and J ends, which lost 5 bases and 2 bases, there was a span of 13 bases. This CDR3 has 15 amino acids. Here the CDR3 reads CAISPREEAGNTIYF. DNA for the CDR3: TGTGCCATCAGTCCCCGAGAGGAAGCTGGAAACACCATATATTTT.

This clonotype was seen many times. This rearrangement joins TRBV7-9 to TRBJ1-1; a possible D gene is TRBD1 (6 bases). Germline V gene sequence: CDR1 SEHNR, CDR2 FQNEAQ (reference sequence). This CDR3 is built from 17 residues. The V end was cut by 8 bases, the J end by 0 bases, with 22 bases between. The CDR3 region is CASGIGLQGLMNTEAFF. The CDR3 DNA reads as TGTGCCAGCGGAATAGGGCTACAGGGACTAATGAACACTGAAGCTTTCTTT.

This clonotype was counted only a few times. The rearrangement links TRBV7-9 to TRBJ2-3, with D hard to call. Trimming shortened V by 2 bases and J by 5 bases, and 17 bases separated the two germline ends. This CDR3 has 16 amino acids. Looked up from germline, CDR1 is SEHNR and CDR2 is FQNEAQ (reference sequence). Here the CDR3 DNA reads TGTGCCAGCAGCTTATCGGACCGAGTTGTTGGAGATACGCAGTATTTT. It specifies CASSLSDRVVGDTQYF.

This clonotype was observed at least ten times. This chain joins TRBV12-3 or TRBV12-4 and TRBJ2-7; no clear D. Trimming pared 1 base from V and 5 bases from J, leaving 9 bases between. CDR3 length equals 13 residues. In nucleotides, the CDR3 is TGTGCCAGCAGTTTAGGGATTTGGGACGAGCAGTACTTC. Its protein product is CASSLGIWDEQYF.

This clonotype showed up just a few times. The chain uses TRBV18 and TRBJ2-5, with D possibly being TRBD1 (5 bases). From germline, CDR1 is KGHSH and CDR2 LQKENI. The CDR3 totals 12 residues. V shed 6 bases and J shed 4 bases, with 9 bases lying between them. CDR3 DNA sequence: TGTGCCAGCTCCCCCCAGGGAGAGACCCAGTACTTC. Amino acids: CASSPQGETQYF.

The rearrangement joins TRBV6-2 or TRBV6-3 to TRBJ1-5; TRBD1 agrees at 7 bases. The V gene end was trimmed by 8 bases and the J gene end by 4 bases; junction bases not matched to a gene: 8. Germline-derived CDR1 and CDR2 are MNHEY and SVGEGT. This CDR3 is 14 amino acids long. The CDR3 DNA reads TGTGCCAGCCTCGACCGGGACAGAAATCAGCCCCAGCATTTT. This sequence encodes CASLDRDRNQPQHF.

The rearrangement uses TRBV15 and TRBJ1-1; D gene uncertain. The germline gives CDR1 LNHNV, CDR2 YYDKDF (reference sequence). V was cut by 4 bases and J by 10 bases, with 16 bases left in between. This CDR3 comprises 13 residues. CDR3 sequence (DNA): TGTGCCACCAGCACCTTCGGTGTGGGTCCAGCTTTCTTT. This gives the protein CATSTFGVGPAFF.

Ten or more counts support this clonotype. The chain links TRBV6-2 or TRBV6-3 to TRBJ1-5, with TRBD1 matching over 7 bases. In germline, CDR1 is MNHEY, CDR2 SVGEGT. The J segment lost 3 bases and the V segment lost 5 bases, leaving 10 bases of the junction unmatched. The CDR3 consists of 16 residues. CDR3 in amino acids: CASSAQGDGYNQPQHF. As DNA, the CDR3 is TGTGCCAGCAGTGCCCAGGGGGACGGATACAATCAGCCCCAGCATTTT.

This clonotype was detected only a few times. V and J are TRBV20-1 and TRBJ2-1, with D hard to call. CDR1 is DFQATT and CDR2 is SNEGSKA in the germline V gene (reference sequence). This CDR3 has 14 amino acids. Between the trimmed V and J ends, which lost 0 bases and 4 bases, there was a span of 10 bases. In nucleotides, the CDR3 is TGCAGTGCTAGAGATAGGGAACTTTACAATGAGCAGTTCTTC. It yields the protein CSARDRELYNEQFF.

This clonotype appeared a few times. The J gene is TRBJ2-1, the V gene TRBV7-9; TRBD1 matches 7 bases. This CDR3 spans 15 amino acids. Germline trimming cut 0 bases from V and 6 bases from J; bases unmatched to any gene: 5. Germline V gene sequence: CDR1 SEHNR, CDR2 FQNEAQ (reference sequence). Here the CDR3 DNA reads TGTGCCAGCAGCTTAGCGAGACAGGGTACCAATGAGCAGTTCTTC. The encoded protein is CASSLARQGTNEQFF.

This chain connects TRBV12-3 or TRBV12-4 to TRBJ1-1; a weak D match, TRBD1 (6 bases). With 6 bases removed from V and 1 base from J, the gap between germline ends came to 12 bases. This CDR3 is built from 14 residues. CDR3 sequence: CASRPWTENTEAFF. In DNA form, the CDR3 reads TGTGCCAGCAGGCCTTGGACAGAGAACACTGAAGCTTTCTTT.

This clonotype appeared a few times. The chain uses TRBV6-5 and TRBJ1-4; tentatively, D is TRBD1 (5 bases). Per the germline V gene, CDR1 is MNHEY and CDR2 is SVGAGI. The V end lost 0 bases, the J end lost 7 bases, and 12 bases lay between the germline ends. The CDR3 is 15 residues long. Written as DNA, the CDR3 is TGTGCCAGCAGTTACTCTAGAAGGGGCGGTGAAAAACTGTTTTTT. It specifies CASSYSRRGGEKLFF.

This clonotype was counted only a few times. This chain joins TRBV6-5 and TRBJ2-1, with D possibly being TRBD2 (5 bases). Germline values: CDR1 MNHEY, CDR2 SVGAGI. CDR3 length: 12 residues. V shed 6 bases and J shed 6 bases, with 9 bases lying between them. The DNA for the CDR3 is TGTGCCAGCAGATCCGGGGTCAATGAGCAGTTCTTC. This encodes CASRSGVNEQFF.

V is TRBV12-3 or TRBV12-4 and J is TRBJ1-2; the match to TRBD1 covers 9 bases. The CDR3 consists of 14 residues. After removal of 8 bases from V and 2 bases from J, the junction contained 6 bases not matched to a gene. For the CDR3, the DNA is TGTGCCAGCTGGGGACAGGGCATGAACTATGGCTACACCTTC. It yields the protein CASWGQGMNYGYTF.

The rearrangement uses TRBV28 and TRBJ2-5; D not resolved. V lost 5 bases and J 5 bases, leaving 18 bases between the germline ends. Germline CDR1 reads MDHEN; CDR2 reads SYDVKM. The CDR3 has 15 residues. The DNA of the CDR3 is TGTGCCAGCAGTCCCTTAGGGATCGCGCTGGAGACCCAGTACTTC. Its translation: CASSPLGIALETQYF.

This clonotype was recorded a few times. The V call is TRBV29-1, the J call TRBJ2-7; the match to TRBD1 covers 12 bases. J was trimmed by 4 bases and V by 4 bases; bases with no gene match: 5. Germline V CDR1 and CDR2: SQVTM, ANQGSEA. CDR3 length: 14 residues. Here the CDR3 DNA reads TGCAGCGTTGCCTGGGACAGGGGGCAGTACGAGCAGTACTTC. Amino acid sequence: CSVAWDRGQYEQYF.

At least ten counts were recorded for this clonotype. The V call is TRBV7-3, the J call TRBJ1-1; D remains unclear. The CDR3 has 14 amino acids. Trimming shortened V by 5 bases and J by 1 base, and 11 bases separated the two germline ends. Germline-derived CDR1 and CDR2 are SGHTA and FQGTGA. The CDR3 nucleotides are TGTGCCAGCAGCGATCCCGGCTCGAACACTGAAGCTTTCTTT. It codes for CASSDPGSNTEAFF.

This clonotype was seen only a few times. This rearrangement joins TRBV21-1 to TRBJ2-3; TRBD2 is the table's D call and was not checked against the DNA. TRBV21-1 corresponds to a pseudogene. The CDR3 loop spans 15 amino acids. The CDR3 DNA reads as TGTGCCAGCAGGATCGGGAGGGCTGATGGAGATACGCAGTATTTT. Protein: CASRIGRADGDTQYF.

The chain has TRBV2 and TRBJ2-5; the D call may be TRBD1 or TRBD2 (6 bases each). Germline lookup yields CDR1 SNHLY and CDR2 FYNNEI. V lost 4 bases to trimming and J lost 3 bases, with 12 bases between them. The CDR3 runs to 14 residues. As DNA, the CDR3 is TGTGCCAGCAGTGTTGGGGGGCGAAAAGAGACCCAGTACTTC. Its protein is CASSVGGRKETQYF.

The sample holds a few counts of this clonotype. The chain has TRBV28 and TRBJ1-2, with 8 bases aligning to TRBD1. Germline trimming cut 5 bases from V and 4 bases from J; bases unmatched to any gene: 15. The CDR3 has 17 residues. In germline, CDR1 is MDHEN, CDR2 SYDVKM. The CDR3 region has the DNA TGTGCCAGCAGTCCGATTCGGCAGGGGGCCTTAACCTATGGCTACACCTTC. Translated, it gives CASSPIRQGALTYGYTF.

This clonotype was detected ten times or more. CDR3 region: CASSSTGNQPQHF. The CDR3 nucleotides are TGTGCCAGCAGTTCAACAGGCAATCAGCCCCAGCATTTT. The chain uses TRBV2 and TRBJ1-5, with D unclear. Trimming shortened V by 5 bases and J by 2 bases, and 7 bases separated the two germline ends. Germline V gives CDR1 SNHLY, CDR2 FYNNEI. The CDR3 is 13 amino acids.

V and J are TRBV11-2 and TRBJ2-2, with 9 bases fitting TRBD1. This CDR3 contains 15 residues. CDR1 and CDR2 (germline): SGHAT, FQNNGV. The junction had 8 bases not matched to a gene; V was cut back by 5 bases and J by 7 bases. The CDR3 coding sequence is TGTGCCAGCAGCCGATTACAGGGGGCGAGCGGGGAGCTGTTTTTT. It translates to CASSRLQGASGELFF.

The sample holds a few counts of this clonotype. The genes are TRBV29-1 and TRBJ1-2, with 8 bases identical to TRBD1. The CDR3 spans 13 residues. Losses at the gene ends were 7 bases for V and 7 bases for J; bases not matched to a gene: 11. Germline V gives CDR1 SQVTM, CDR2 ANQGSEA. This chain's CDR3 is CSAPIQGDGGYTF. As DNA, the CDR3 is TGCAGCGCCCCAATACAGGGGGACGGTGGCTACACCTTC. Variable domain in full (rest from reference TRBV29-1 and TRBJ1-2): SAVISQKPSRDICQRGTSLTIQCQVDSQVTMMFWYRQQPGQSLTLIATANQGSEATYESGFVIDKFPISRPNLTFSTLTVSNMSPEDSSIYLCSAPIQGDGGYTFGSGTRLTVV.

This clonotype was detected many times. The V and J genes are TRBV29-1 and TRBJ1-1, with D unresolved. Germline V gene sequence: CDR1 SQVTM, CDR2 ANQGSEA. The CDR3 contains 11 residues. The CDR3 DNA follows: TGCAGTGGACGTGGGGATCCCGAAGCTTTCTTT. Amino acids: CSGRGDPEAFF.